These T cell receptor beta chains were read from a single sample in a study of T cell responses to AZD1222 COVID-19 vaccine. Only in-frame clones appear in the TCRdb table, and some are missing; sequencing was by immunoSEQ multiplex PCR. The sample has fewer than 200,000 clones; under 95% are singletons. The source material was peripheral blood, sampled 28 days after the second AZD1222 dose. Receptor source: an adult who received the AZD1222 COVID-19 vaccine. Each CDR3 is given without its conserved first and last residue. Clone size is not always given. Where it is, it says once, few, many or a class for expanded clones.

- TRBJ2-7 TRBV7-9 13 ASSLGRGGITEQY
- TRBJ1-5 TRBV28 13 ASVPSGSQNQPQH
- TRBJ1-5 TRBV11-3 14 ASSPWTGRNNQPQH
- TRBJ2-5 TRBV7-2 9 ASSFLETQY
- TRBJ2-3 TRBV7-3 14 ASSTKAGGPVDTQY
- TRBJ1-2 TRBV28 10 ASSPSSWGYT
- TRBJ2-5 TRBV4-3 11 ASSLGVTETQY
- TRBJ1-2 TRBV7-9 11 ASSLGYNYGYT
- TRBJ2-5 TRBV4-3 11 ASSQDLRETQY
- TRBJ2-4 TRBV6-5 12 ASSQGLDKNIQY
once TRBJ2-6 TRBV4-3 19 ASSQNAPGQGVLWRANVLT
- TRBJ1-3 TRBV18 12 ASSRQEDGNTIY
- TRBJ2-1 TRBV6-1 13 ASSEAREGPREQF
- TRBJ1-1 TRBV7-7 11 ASSPGPNTEAF
- TRBJ2-7 TRBV6-1 17 ASSAEPPGLVAGSYEQY
- TRBJ2-1 TRBV11-2 11 ASSSGLEYEQF
- TRBJ2-1 TRBV6-1 15 ASSDSRLAGEGNEQF
- TRBJ1-2 TRBV9 13 ASSVAVEGLSGYT
- TRBJ2-7 TRBV11-2 14 ASSLEQGTGAYEQY
- TRBJ2-2 TRBV7-3 14 ASSPRGGPNTGELF
- TRBJ2-3 TRBV12-3/TRBV12-4 11 ASAGQSTDTQY
- TRBJ1-1 TRBV27 13 ASSLSSTENTEAF
once TRBJ2-7 TRBV14 13 ASSLNGMIFESQY
- TRBJ1-2 TRBV28 12 ASSFGRGGYGYT
- TRBJ1-5 TRBV4-3 13 ASSQVGGGNQPQH
- TRBJ2-1 TRBV10-1 10 ASSGVYNEQF
- TRBJ2-3 TRBV6-2/TRBV6-3 16 ASSYSLGGEPSTDTQY
few TRBJ1-6 TRBV28 11 ASIGQGYSPLH
- TRBJ1-1 TRBV7-6 9 ASSSGTEAF
- TRBJ1-2 TRBV7-3 11 ASSPGQGYGYT
- TRBJ1-1 TRBV20-1 9 SASRETEAF
- TRBJ1-4 TRBV19 14 ASSWGRVATNEKLF
- TRBJ2-7 TRBV11-1 13 ASSFTGTSGYEQY